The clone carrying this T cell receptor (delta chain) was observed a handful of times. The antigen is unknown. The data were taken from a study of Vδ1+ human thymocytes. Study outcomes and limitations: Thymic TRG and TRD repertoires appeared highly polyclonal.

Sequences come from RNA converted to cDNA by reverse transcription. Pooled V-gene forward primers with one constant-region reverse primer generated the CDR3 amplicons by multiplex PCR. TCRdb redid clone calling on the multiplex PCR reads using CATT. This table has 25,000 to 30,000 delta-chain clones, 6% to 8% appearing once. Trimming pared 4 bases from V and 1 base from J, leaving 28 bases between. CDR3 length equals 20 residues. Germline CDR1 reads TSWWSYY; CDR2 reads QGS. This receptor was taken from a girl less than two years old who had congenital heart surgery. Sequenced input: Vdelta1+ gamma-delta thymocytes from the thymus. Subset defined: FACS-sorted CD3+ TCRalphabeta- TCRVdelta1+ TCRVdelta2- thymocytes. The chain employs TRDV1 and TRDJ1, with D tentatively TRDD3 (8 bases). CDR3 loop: CALGGLPQYWGVGLTDKLIF. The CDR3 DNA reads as TGTGCTCTTGGGGGCCTTCCTCAGTACTGGGGGGTAGGACTCACCGATAAACTCATCTTT.